Below are 20 T cell receptor beta chains sequenced from a single sample in a study of control samples from healthy donors and cancer patients. The repertoire was sequenced with immunoSEQ multiplex PCR; TCRdb's copy has only in-frame clones and lacks some. The table includes about 130,000 clones, about nine tenths detected once. The source material was blood. Every receptor here comes from a woman between 45 and 60 years old in good health.

The rearrangement joins TRBV5-1 to TRBJ2-3, with D possibly TRBD2 on 5 matching bases. Germline V CDR1 and CDR2: SGHRS, YFSETQ. The CDR3 is made up of 16 amino acids. Trimming took off 0 bases at V and 3 bases at J, with 14 bases between the two ends. CDR3 loop: CASSLAAGAQTDTQYF. The CDR3 DNA reads as TGCGCCAGCAGCTTGGCTGCGGGCGCTCAGACAGATACGCAGTATTTT.

CDR3 protein: CASSYPPRGTSNQPQHF. For the CDR3, the DNA is TGTGCCAGCAGTTACCCCCCGAGGGGGACTAGCAATCAGCCCCAGCATTTT. The V and J genes are TRBV6-2 or TRBV6-3 and TRBJ1-5; the D gene is possibly TRBD1 (6 bases). Germline CDR1 is MNHEY and CDR2 is SVGEGT. V shed 2 bases and J shed 0 bases, with 14 bases lying between them. The CDR3 runs 17 residues.

This clone appeared once. The chain has TRBV7-8 and TRBJ2-3, with TRBD2 identical over 13 bases. Looked up from germline, CDR1 is SGHVS and CDR2 is FQNEAQ. Trimming removed 5 bases from V and 6 bases from J; junction bases left unmatched: 2. The CDR3 extends over 14 amino acids. In DNA form, the CDR3 reads TGTGCCAGCAGCCCGGGACTAGCGGGGGATACGCAGTATTTT. The encoded protein is CASSPGLAGDTQYF.

This rearrangement joins TRBV14 to TRBJ2-2; no reliable D call. The V gene lost 0 bases and the J gene lost 4 bases, with 12 bases spanning the gap. Germline loops: CDR1 SGHDN, CDR2 FVKESK. The length of the CDR3 is 16 residues. CDR3 in amino acids: CASSQEAPWVTGELFF. The DNA of the CDR3 is TGTGCCAGCAGCCAAGAGGCGCCCTGGGTCACCGGGGAGCTGTTTTTT. Drawing the rest from reference TRBV14 and TRBJ2-2, the complete variable domain is EAGVTQFPSHSVIEKGQTVTLRCDPISGHDNLYWYRRVMGKEIKFLLHFVKESKQDESGMPNNRFLAERTGGTYSTLKVQPAELEDSGVYFCASSQEAPWVTGELFFGEGSRLTVL.

This chain joins TRBV25-1 and TRBJ2-7, with D maybe TRBD2 (7 bases). This CDR3 spans 15 amino acids. Trimming left V 2 bases short and J 2 bases short, with 13 bases between. Per germline, CDR1 MGHDK and CDR2 SYGVNS. As DNA, the CDR3 is TGTGCCAGCAGTGAAAGGGGGAGGGACGCCTACGAGCAGTACTTC. Residues: CASSERGRDAYEQYF.

This chain connects TRBV18 to TRBJ1-2; unclear D gene. In germline, CDR1 is KGHSH, CDR2 LQKENI. Trimming took off 1 base at V and 3 bases at J, with 6 bases between the two ends. This CDR3 region has 13 residues. Written as DNA, the CDR3 is TGTGCCAGCTCACCACTCAGCGACTATGGCTACACCTTC. This encodes CASSPLSDYGYTF.

V usage is TRBV6-2 or TRBV6-3 and J usage is TRBJ2-3, with 7 bases that match TRBD2. V dropped 2 bases and J dropped 3; count of bases not matched to a gene: 11. Germline V gene lookup returns CDR1 MNHEY and CDR2 SVGEGT. There are 17 residues in the CDR3. CDR3 coding DNA: TGTGCCAGCAGTTACCGTCTAGCGGAAGGATGGACAGATACGCAGTATTTT. Its protein product is CASSYRLAEGWTDTQYF.

The CDR3 sequence is CASSARASYSNQPQHF. CDR3 sequence (DNA): TGTGCCAGCAGTGCCAGGGCTTCCTATAGCAATCAGCCCCAGCATTTT. The chain has TRBV2 and TRBJ1-5; a possible D gene is TRBD1 (5 bases). The CDR3 has 16 amino acids. Trimming pared 4 bases from V and 0 bases from J, leaving 13 bases between. From germline, CDR1 is SNHLY and CDR2 FYNNEI. Looking up the rest from reference TRBV2 and TRBJ1-5 gives the full variable domain: EPEVTQTPSHQVTQMGQEVILRCVPISNHLYFYWYRQILGQKVEFLVSFYNNEISEKSEIFDDQFSVERPDGSNFTLKIRSTKLEDSAMYFCASSARASYSNQPQHFGDGTRLSIL.

The chain combines TRBV5-1 with TRBJ2-1; possibly TRBD1 or TRBD2 for D (5 bases each). The V and J ends lost 3 bases and 4 bases respectively, with 14 bases between them. This CDR3 region has 15 residues. Germline CDR1 is SGHRS and CDR2 is YFSETQ. CDR3 DNA sequence: TGCGCCAGCAGCTCCCTCGGGACGGGATACAATGAGCAGTTCTTC. It codes for CASSSLGTGYNEQFF. Based on the CDR3 plus reference TRBV5-1 and TRBJ2-1, the full variable domain is KAGVTQTPRYLIKTRGQQVTLSCSPISGHRSVSWYQQTPGQGLQFLFEYFSETQRNKGNFPGRFSGRQFSNSRSEMNVSTLELGDSALYLCASSSLGTGYNEQFFGPGTRLTVL.

The J gene is TRBJ1-3, the V gene TRBV6-5, with D possibly TRBD1 on 6 matching bases. Trimming shortened V by 6 bases and J by 0 bases, and 12 bases separated the two germline ends. Germline CDR1 is MNHEY and CDR2 is SVGAGI. This CDR3 region has 15 residues. CDR3 protein: CASRQDRISGNTIYF. The CDR3 DNA is TGTGCCAGCAGACAAGACAGGATCTCTGGAAACACCATATATTTT.

The chain recombines TRBV25-1 with TRBJ2-2; D uncertain. Germline V gene sequence: CDR1 MGHDK, CDR2 SYGVNS. The CDR3 extends over 14 amino acids. The germline V and J ends were trimmed by 2 bases and 7 bases, with 11 bases remaining between them. The CDR3 region has the DNA TGTGCCAGCAGTGAAGCGGCAGTCATCGGGGAGCTGTTTTTT. Its translation is CASSEAAVIGELFF.

The chain links TRBV19 to TRBJ1-5, with D unresolved. This CDR3 has 13 residues. With 5 bases removed from V and 2 bases from J, the gap between germline ends came to 7 bases. The germline gives CDR1 LNHDA, CDR2 SQIVND (reference sequence). CDR3 in amino acids: CASSPYRNQPQHF. The DNA for the CDR3 is TGTGCCAGTAGTCCGTACCGCAATCAGCCCCAGCATTTT.

This clone was recorded once. The J gene is TRBJ1-5, the V gene TRBV28, with 7 bases that match TRBD1. CDR1 is MDHEN, CDR2 SYDVKM, per germline. Losses at the gene ends were 5 bases for V and 4 bases for J; bases not matched to a gene: 11. This CDR3 contains 16 residues. CDR3 in DNA: TGTGCCAGCAGTCCAATACAGGGACAGAGAAATCAGCCCCAGCATTTT. It encodes CASSPIQGQRNQPQHF.

This clone appeared a single time. J is TRBJ2-7 and V is TRBV5-4; 13 bases are a match to TRBD2. The germline V gene has CDR1 SGHNT and CDR2 YYREEE (reference sequence). The CDR3 sequence is 14 residues long. Trimming cost V 3 bases and J 6 bases; bases outside gene matches: 3. CDR3 DNA sequence: TGTGCCAGCAGCTCCGGACTAGCGGGAGTCGAGCAGTACTTC. The encoded protein is CASSSGLAGVEQYF.

This chain uses TRBV11-2 with TRBJ2-5, with D possibly being TRBD2 (6 bases). The V gene's germline CDR1 is SGHAT and CDR2 FQNNGV. The V and J ends lost 0 bases and 9 bases respectively, with 11 bases between them. The CDR3 sequence is 13 residues long. The CDR3 DNA is TGTGCCAGCAGCTTAGATAGGGAGGCGGCCCAGTACTTC. Its protein product is CASSLDREAAQYF.

The rearrangement joins TRBV4-1 to TRBJ1-3; no definite D call. This CDR3 spans 15 amino acids. Germline V gene sequence: CDR1 MGHRA, CDR2 YSYEKL. Between the trimmed V and J ends, which lost 4 bases and 4 bases, there was a span of 14 bases. The CDR3 spells CASSLDGVEGNTIYF. DNA for the CDR3: TGCGCCAGCAGCCTAGATGGGGTGGAAGGAAACACCATATATTTT.

The chain carries TRBV7-9 and TRBJ2-3; TRBD1 agrees at 8 bases. The CDR3 loop spans 15 amino acids. The ends lost 5 bases at V and 0 bases at J; junction bases unmatched: 4. The V gene's germline CDR1 is SEHNR and CDR2 FQNEAQ (reference sequence). CDR3 coding DNA: TGTGCCAGCAGCGCGGACAGGGTGAGCACAGATACGCAGTATTTT. It codes for CASSADRVSTDTQYF.

The chain combines TRBV5-1 with TRBJ2-7; the D is unclear. The CDR3 has 13 residues. Trimming pared 3 bases from V and 4 bases from J, leaving 11 bases between. In germline, CDR1 is SGHRS, CDR2 YFSETQ. This CDR3 reads CASSSSPRYEQYF. In DNA form, the CDR3 reads TGCGCCAGCAGCTCCTCGCCTCGGTACGAGCAGTACTTC. Supplemented by reference TRBV5-1 and TRBJ2-7, the full variable domain reads KAGVTQTPRYLIKTRGQQVTLSCSPISGHRSVSWYQQTPGQGLQFLFEYFSETQRNKGNFPGRFSGRQFSNSRSEMNVSTLELGDSALYLCASSSSPRYEQYFGPGTRLTVT.

CDR3 amino acids: CASSTGQGAWETQYF. Written as DNA, the CDR3 is TGCGCCAGCAGCACCGGACAGGGAGCGTGGGAGACCCAGTACTTC. The gene calls are TRBV5-1 and TRBJ2-5; 8 positions match TRBD1. Losses at the gene ends were 4 bases for V and 5 bases for J; bases not matched to a gene: 10. Germline V CDR1 and CDR2: SGHRS, YFSETQ. The CDR3 has 15 residues.

CDR3 sequence reads: CASSPQEGLGQYF. In DNA form, the CDR3 reads TGTGCCAGCAGTCCCCAAGAGGGGCTAGGGCAGTACTTC. The J gene is TRBJ2-7, the V gene TRBV9; perhaps D is TRBD1 or TRBD2 (5 bases each). V lost 5 bases and J 9 bases, leaving 18 bases between the germline ends. The length of the CDR3 is 13 residues. Germline CDR1 SGDLS, CDR2 YYNGEE.